This is a list of T cell receptor beta chains from one sample in a study of regulatory T cells in long-lasting Graves disease. In TCRdb, the multiplex PCR reads were re-called with MiXCR into one record per CDR3 protein. The repertoire holds roughly 450,000 distinct CDR3 sequences, with 20% to 25% as singletons. This specimen was peripheral blood mononuclear cells (PBMCs), taken when the disease was refractory, from a patient treated with antithyroid drugs. The receptors come from a female donor with Graves disease. The CDR3 runs from the conserved cysteine through the conserved F or W. D genes are given only for firm matches. The size of a clone is reported for some rows only, either as once, few or many, or as a class for expanded clones.

TRBJ1-2	TRBV4-1	.	.	TGCGCCAGCAGCCAAGGGAGCTGGGTATCCCCCCTATATGGCTACACCTTC	CASSQGSWVSPLYGYTF
TRBJ1-4	TRBV7-3	many	.	TGTGCCAGCAGCTTAGCCTTGGGTGAAAAACTGTTTTTT	CASSLALGEKLFF
TRBJ1-5	TRBV28	many	TRBD1	TGTGCCAGCACCCGGACAGGGCTTAGCAATCAGCCCCAGCATTTT	CASTRTGLSNQPQHF
TRBJ2-3	TRBV28	.	.	TGTGCCAGCAGTTCGGCTACAGATACGCAGTATTTT	CASSSATDTQYF
TRBJ2-3	TRBV11-2	once	TRBD2	TGTGCCAGCAGCTTATTGCTAGCGGGAGCACGAGATACGCAGTATTTT	CASSLLLAGARDTQYF
TRBJ2-7	TRBV7-8	few	.	TGTGCCAGCAGCTTAGCGGGACCTCCTTACGAGCAGTACTTC	CASSLAGPPYEQYF
TRBJ1-1	TRBV6-5	many	.	TGTGCCAGCAGTTATGAGGATCGTGGCACTGAAGCTTTCTTT	CASSYEDRGTEAFF
TRBJ2-7	TRBV4-2	.	TRBD1	TGTGCCAGCAGCCAAGATGGCGGACAGGGCTACGAGCAGTACTTC	CASSQDGGQGYEQYF
TRBJ1-1	TRBV7-2	many	.	TGTGCCAGCAGCGCCCAGGGTTTTGGGGCTTTCTTT	CASSAQGFGAFF
TRBJ1-2	TRBV2	few	.	TGTGCCAGCAGTTTTACCACCCGCGGGGGCGACTCCTATGGCTACACCTTC	CASSFTTRGGDSYGYTF
TRBJ1-6	TRBV5-5	.	TRBD1	TGTGCCAGCAGCTTACAGGGGGCCTCTTCACCCCTCCACTTT	CASSLQGASSPLHF
TRBJ2-2	TRBV3-1	few	.	TGTGCCAGCAGCCAAGATCGGGACACCGGGGAGCTGTTTTTT	CASSQDRDTGELFF
TRBJ2-7	TRBV6-2/TRBV6-3	few	TRBD2	TGTGCCAGCAGGTCCCCTAGCGGGTACTCCTACGAGCAGTACTTC	CASRSPSGYSYEQYF
TRBJ1-3	TRBV11-3	few	.	TGTGCCAGCAGCTTAGGACAGACCGGTGGAAACACCATATATTTT	CASSLGQTGGNTIYF
TRBJ1-1	TRBV19	few	.	TGTGCCAGTAGGGGGTCTTCCAGGGAAGCTTTCTTT	CASRGSSREAFF
TRBJ2-7	TRBV6-2/TRBV6-3	.	TRBD2	TGTGCCAGCAGTTTCCCTTATAGCGGGGACCTCTACGAGCAGTACTTC	CASSFPYSGDLYEQYF
TRBJ2-5	TRBV20-1	.	.	TGCAGTGCTAGAGTTCGGGGCGTGGAGACCCAGTACTTC	CSARVRGVETQYF